Listed here are 19 T cell receptor beta chains from one sample, sequenced in a study of T cell repertoires in cytomegalovirus infection. MiXCR, applied by TCRdb to the reads, yields one record per CDR3 protein. Of about 260,000 distinct CDR3 sequences in the sample, about 13% are singletons; the top ten hold roughly 9.7%. Source material: PBMCs. The receptors derive from a human donor in good health (CMV status not recorded). Some clones in this sample may be carry-over from other donors' samples.

The J gene is TRBJ2-7, the V gene TRBV4-3; either TRBD1 or TRBD2 may supply D (5 bases each). Germline lookup yields CDR1 LGHNA and CDR2 YSLEER. The CDR3 spans 14 residues. Between the trimmed V and J ends, which lost 2 bases and 6 bases, there was a span of 14 bases. This CDR3 reads CASSQMGEISEQYF. The CDR3 DNA sequence: TGCGCCAGCAGCCAAATGGGGGAGATCAGCGAGCAGTACTTC.

This clonotype was seen at least ten times. The chain is built from TRBV7-2 and TRBJ1-1; D gene unclear. Germline CDR1 is SGHTA and CDR2 is FQGNSA. Trimming took off 6 bases at V and 0 bases at J, with 11 bases between the two ends. The CDR3 covers 14 residues. The CDR3 sequence is CASRSYQLNTEAFF. The CDR3 DNA is TGTGCCAGCAGATCCTACCAATTGAACACTGAAGCTTTCTTT.

This clonotype was observed many times. This chain uses TRBV7-2 with TRBJ2-5; TRBD2 aligns across 13 bases. Trimming took 5 bases from V and 2 from J; bases not matched to a gene: 8. CDR1 is SGHTA and CDR2 is FQGNSA in the germline V gene. CDR3 length: 17 residues. CDR3 sequence reads: CASSLRLAGGPQETQYF. CDR3 sequence (DNA): TGTGCCAGCAGCCTAAGACTAGCGGGGGGACCACAAGAGACCCAGTACTTC.

This clonotype was recorded many times. V usage is TRBV7-2 and J usage is TRBJ2-6; no firm D call. V was clipped by 5 bases and J by 4 bases, with 15 bases between them. CDR1 and CDR2 (germline): SGHTA, FQGNSA. The CDR3 extends over 16 amino acids. The CDR3 sequence: CASSHLFRRGANVLTF. CDR3 coding DNA: TGTGCCAGCAGCCATTTGTTTCGTCGGGGGGCCAACGTCCTGACTTTC.

This clonotype appeared many times. The rearrangement joins TRBV7-2 to TRBJ2-2; D is perhaps TRBD1 (6 bases). CDR3 length: 14 residues. CDR1 and CDR2 (germline): SGHTA, FQGNSA. Trimming removed 5 bases at V and 6 bases at J, with 13 bases between. Written as DNA, the CDR3 is TGTGCCAGCAGCACCTTGACAGGCGCCGGGGAGCTGTTTTTT. This translates into CASSTLTGAGELFF.

This clonotype has at least ten counts. The rearrangement joins TRBV7-9 to TRBJ2-7; the match to TRBD2 covers 9 bases. Per the germline V gene, CDR1 is SEHNR and CDR2 is FQNEAQ (reference sequence). J was trimmed by 3 bases and V by 7 bases; bases with no gene match: 7. CDR3 length equals 14 residues. CDR3 in DNA: TGTGCCAGCACCCTAGCGGGGACAAACTACGAGCAGTACTTC. It encodes CASTLAGTNYEQYF.

The chain links TRBV5-4 to TRBJ2-7; D could derive from TRBD1 or TRBD2 (5 bases each). The CDR3 runs to 15 residues. CDR1 is SGHNT, CDR2 YYREEE, per germline (reference sequence). V lost 0 bases, J lost 3 bases, and 13 bases lay in between. CDR3: CASSLGGSALYEQYF. Written as DNA, the CDR3 is TGTGCCAGCAGCTTGGGGGGGAGTGCTCTCTACGAGCAGTACTTC.

In this sample, this clonotype turned up many times. The J gene is TRBJ2-6, the V gene TRBV19, with D tentatively TRBD1 (6 bases). This CDR3 is 16 amino acids long. The V and J ends lost 6 bases and 4 bases respectively, with 16 bases between them. From germline, CDR1 is LNHDA and CDR2 SQIVND (reference sequence). The DNA of the CDR3 is TGTGCCAGTAGAATACGACAGGCGGAAGGGGCCAACGTCCTGACTTTC. Amino acids: CASRIRQAEGANVLTF.

This clonotype has a handful of counts. The chain employs TRBV7-9 and TRBJ2-7; 7 bases fit TRBD1. V was pared by 2 bases and J by 2 bases, with 6 bases of the junction left unmatched. Germline values: CDR1 SEHNR, CDR2 FQNEAQ (reference sequence). CDR3 size: 15 residues. For the CDR3, the DNA is TGTGCCAGCAGCTTAACCCGGGACAGAGCCTACGAGCAGTACTTC. Translated, it gives CASSLTRDRAYEQYF.

This clonotype was recorded a few times. The chain uses TRBV7-3 and TRBJ1-4; 8 nucleotides match TRBD1. CDR1 is SGHTA and CDR2 is FQGTGA in the germline V gene. The V and J ends lost 3 bases and 4 bases, in that order; junction bases with no gene match: 4. CDR3 length: 15 amino acids. The CDR3 DNA reads TGTGCCAGCAGCTTGCAGGGGGCCGGTAATGAAAAACTGTTTTTT. Translated: CASSLQGAGNEKLFF. The full variable domain, rest sourced from reference TRBV7-3 and TRBJ1-4, is GAGVSQTPSNKVTEKGKYVELRCDPISGHTALYWYRQSLGQGPEFLIYFQGTGAADDSGLPNDRFFAVRPEGSVSTLKIQRTERGDSAVYLCASSLQGAGNEKLFFGSGTQLSVL.

This clonotype showed up many times. The CDR3 nucleotides read TGTGCCAGCAGCTTAGAGGGCAGCGGTACCTACAATGAGCAGTTCTTC. As protein: CASSLEGSGTYNEQFF. The J gene is TRBJ2-1, the V gene TRBV7-2, with D possibly being TRBD2 (5 bases). The CDR3 covers 16 residues. Trimming took off 1 base at V and 2 bases at J, with 12 bases between the two ends. Germline lookup yields CDR1 SGHTA and CDR2 FQGNSA.

This clonotype was observed at least ten times. V gene TRBV7-8 combines with J gene TRBJ2-1, with 9 bases aligning to TRBD2. Germline V CDR1 and CDR2: SGHVS, FQNEAQ. The CDR3 length is 15 residues. The J segment lost 9 bases and the V segment lost 6 bases, leaving 12 bases of the junction unmatched. CDR3 sequence reads: CASRRAGREGAEQFF. CDR3 nucleotide sequence: TGTGCCAGCAGACGAGCTGGGCGGGAGGGGGCTGAGCAGTTCTTC. The whole variable domain, filled in from reference TRBV7-8 and TRBJ2-1, reads GAGVSQSPRYKVAKRGQDVALRCDPISGHVSLFWYQQALGQGPEFLTYFQNEAQLDKSGLPSDRFFAERPEGSVSTLKIQRTQQEDSAVYLCASRRAGREGAEQFFGPGTRLTVL.

The genes are TRBV29-1 and TRBJ2-5; perhaps TRBD2 as D (5 bases). V was trimmed by 7 bases and J by 5 bases, leaving 14 bases between them. The germline V gene has CDR1 SQVTM and CDR2 ANQGSEA. The CDR3 runs 12 residues. CDR3 sequence: CSATGGGETQYF. CDR3 in DNA: TGCAGCGCCACGGGCGGCGGGGAGACCCAGTACTTC.

This clonotype showed up just a few times. The V gene is TRBV20-1, the J gene TRBJ2-1; D is undetermined. Trimming removed 6 bases from V and 0 bases from J, with 9 bases in between. There are 13 residues in the CDR3. The germline V gene encodes CDR1 DFQATT and CDR2 SNEGSKA (reference sequence). For the CDR3, the DNA is TGCAGTGCGGCGGAAGACTCCTACAATGAGCAGTTCTTC. Translation: CSAAEDSYNEQFF.

V gene TRBV5-1 combines with J gene TRBJ1-6, with TRBD1 matching over 7 bases. The CDR3 runs to 14 residues. The germline gives CDR1 SGHRS, CDR2 YFSETQ. With 0 bases clipped from V and 9 bases from J, the junction kept 3 bases outside the gene matches. The CDR3 DNA is TGCGCCAGCAGCTTGGGACAGGGACGTTCACCCCTCCACTTT. Its protein is CASSLGQGRSPLHF.

This clonotype was counted at least ten times. The gene calls are TRBV20-1 and TRBJ2-2; 15 bases align to TRBD2. CDR3 length equals 17 residues. Germline V gene sequence: CDR1 DFQATT, CDR2 SNEGSKA (reference sequence). Trimming removed 6 bases from V and 7 bases from J; junction bases left unmatched: 12. For the CDR3, the DNA is TGCAGTGCCCCAGAGGGACTAGCGGGAGGCTCTGGCGGGGAGCTGTTTTTT. Residues: CSAPEGLAGGSGGELFF.

This clonotype was observed at least ten times. The J gene is TRBJ2-1, the V gene TRBV5-1; 8 nucleotides align to TRBD2. V shed 0 bases and J 5 bases; nucleotides not matched to a gene: 7. The length of the CDR3 is 16 residues. Per the germline V gene, CDR1 is SGHRS and CDR2 is YFSETQ. CDR3 nucleotide sequence: TGCGCCAGCAGCTTGGGTGGCCTAGCGGGTAACAATGAGCAGTTCTTC. It translates to CASSLGGLAGNNEQFF.

The table lists this clonotype with many counts. The chain recombines TRBV7-8 with TRBJ1-2; D may be TRBD1 (5 bases). V was pared by 1 base and J by 6 bases, with 6 bases between. From germline, CDR1 is SGHVS and CDR2 FQNEAQ. This CDR3 is 12 amino acids long. CDR3 loop: CASSLEGHGYTF. The CDR3 DNA follows: TGTGCCAGCAGCTTAGAGGGGCATGGCTACACCTTC.

The chain is built from TRBV15 and TRBJ1-5; D not resolved. The germline V and J ends were trimmed by 5 bases and 4 bases, with 15 bases remaining between them. This CDR3 contains 15 residues. Germline V gene lookup returns CDR1 LNHNV and CDR2 YYDKDF (reference sequence). The CDR3 nucleotides are TGTGCCACCAGCGACACCCGGGCTGTGAATCAGCCCCAGCATTTT. Translated: CATSDTRAVNQPQHF.